The rows below give T cell receptor beta chains drawn from one sample of a study of vaccination and CD4 T cells after COVID-19. Via MiXCR, TCRdb re-called the PCR reads, giving one row per CDR3 protein. The data show about 9,700 distinct CDR3 sequences, under 70% seen once. What these receptors recognize is not known. The material sequenced was CD4+ T cells from blood, cultured in vitro. Receptors originate from a human donor who had recovered from COVID-19. Both conserved end residues are part of each CDR3. D genes are given only for firm matches. Some rows mark clone size as missing; the rest say once, few, many or name a class of expanded clone.

CDR3 DNA	CDR3 protein	V gene	J gene	clone size	D gene
TGTGCCAGCAGTTCCCCGACACAGGGAAACACCATATATTTT	CASSSPTQGNTIYF	TRBV27	TRBJ1-3	.	.
TGTGCCAGTAGTCCCTGGACAGGGGCCCCGGAGGGATACACCTTC	CASSPWTGAPEGYTF	TRBV19	TRBJ1-2	.	TRBD1
TGTGCCACCAGGGGACCGCAAGACATTCAGTACTTC	CATRGPQDIQYF	TRBV24-1	TRBJ2-4	few	.
TGTGCCAGCAGTGAAAAAGGGGCTACTCTCCAGCATTTT	CASSEKGATLQHF	TRBV6-1	TRBJ1-5	.	.
TGTGCCAGCAGTTCAAGGAAAATCGGGGGACTAGCGGCCATGCCCGCCTACGAGCAGTACTTC	CASSSRKIGGLAAMPAYEQYF	TRBV27	TRBJ2-7	.	TRBD2
TGTGCCACCAGCACCCGACTAGCGGGAGTGACCGAGCAGTACTTC	CATSTRLAGVTEQYF	TRBV15	TRBJ2-7	.	TRBD2
TGTGCCATCAGCAACTTAAAGCGGGAGGGGCAAGAGACCCAGTACTTC	CAISNLKREGQETQYF	TRBV10-3	TRBJ2-5	.	TRBD2
TGTGCCAGCAACCGGAGGGAGAACACTGAAGCTTTCTTT	CASNRRENTEAFF	TRBV2	TRBJ1-1	.	.
TGTGCCAGCAGCTTAGGCGGGTCCTATCAAGGGGATCAGCCCCAGCATTTT	CASSLGGSYQGDQPQHF	TRBV7-9	TRBJ1-5	.	.
TGCGCCAGCAGCCCTGACCGTAGGGCCTACTATGGCTACACCTTC	CASSPDRRAYYGYTF	TRBV10-1	TRBJ1-2	.	.
TGCAGCGTGGGCGGGTCAGGGGGAAGCTATGGCTACACCTTC	CSVGGSGGSYGYTF	TRBV29-1	TRBJ1-2	.	TRBD1
TGTGCCAGCAGTGAAGGCGGGACCGGGGAGCTGTTTTTT	CASSEGGTGELFF	TRBV2	TRBJ2-2	.	.
TGTGCCTGGAGTTATGGGAGGGCCTATAACGAGCAGTACTTC	CAWSYGRAYNEQYF	TRBV30	TRBJ2-7	.	TRBD2
TGCAGCGTCCTCATTACAGGGGGCAAGAAGACCCAGTACTTC	CSVLITGGKKTQYF	TRBV29-1	TRBJ2-5	few	TRBD1
TGCAGTGCTAGAGATGACGGGAGATTACCAGATACGCAGTATTTT	CSARDDGRLPDTQYF	TRBV20-1	TRBJ2-3	.	.
TGTGCCAGCAGTTTGGGCTTGCGCGGTAATAGCAATCAGCCCCAGCATTTT	CASSLGLRGNSNQPQHF	TRBV28	TRBJ1-5	.	.
TGTGCCAGCAGTTCCCATCAAGGGGGGAACACTGAAGCTTTCTTT	CASSSHQGGNTEAFF	TRBV27	TRBJ1-1	.	.
TGCAGTGCTGGGACTCAAGGGTATAGCAATCAGCCCCAGCATTTT	CSAGTQGYSNQPQHF	TRBV20-1	TRBJ1-5	once	.
TGTGCCAGTAGTATCGACAGCCCGAACACTGAAGCTTTCTTT	CASSIDSPNTEAFF	TRBV19	TRBJ1-1	once	.
TGTGCCAGCAGCCCCCGGGCAGTCACCTACGAGCAGTACTTC	CASSPRAVTYEQYF	TRBV7-8	TRBJ2-7	.	.
TGTGTCACCAGCGGCGGATCCGGGGGCCCCTACGAGCAGTACTTC	CVTSGGSGGPYEQYF	TRBV15	TRBJ2-7	.	.
TGTGCCAGCAGTGATTTCGTCCGGCAGGGGAAGAACGAGCAGTACTTC	CASSDFVRQGKNEQYF	TRBV2	TRBJ2-7	few	.